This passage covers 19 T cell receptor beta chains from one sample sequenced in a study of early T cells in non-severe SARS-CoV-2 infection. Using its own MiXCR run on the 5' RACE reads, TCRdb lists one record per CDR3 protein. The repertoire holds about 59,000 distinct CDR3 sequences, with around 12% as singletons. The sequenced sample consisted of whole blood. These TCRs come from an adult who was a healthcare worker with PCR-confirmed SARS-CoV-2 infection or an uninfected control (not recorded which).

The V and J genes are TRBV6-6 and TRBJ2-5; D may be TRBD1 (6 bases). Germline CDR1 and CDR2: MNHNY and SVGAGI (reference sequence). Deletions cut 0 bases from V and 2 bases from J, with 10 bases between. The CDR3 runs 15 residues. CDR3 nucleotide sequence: TGTGCCAGCAGTTACTCGAGACAGGAACAAGAGACCCAGTACTTC. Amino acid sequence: CASSYSRQEQETQYF.

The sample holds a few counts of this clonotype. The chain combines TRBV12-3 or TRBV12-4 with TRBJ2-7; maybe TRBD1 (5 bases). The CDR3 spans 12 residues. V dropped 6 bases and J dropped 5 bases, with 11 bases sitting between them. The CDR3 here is CASSPGLDEQYF. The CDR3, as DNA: TGTGCCAGCAGCCCAGGGTTGGACGAGCAGTACTTC.

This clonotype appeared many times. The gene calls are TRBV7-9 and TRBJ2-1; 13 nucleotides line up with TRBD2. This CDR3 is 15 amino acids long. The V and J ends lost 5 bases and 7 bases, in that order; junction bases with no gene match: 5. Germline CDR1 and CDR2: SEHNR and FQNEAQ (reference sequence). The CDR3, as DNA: TGTGCCAGCAGCCCAGGGACTAGCGGGGAAAATGAGCAGTTCTTC. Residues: CASSPGTSGENEQFF.

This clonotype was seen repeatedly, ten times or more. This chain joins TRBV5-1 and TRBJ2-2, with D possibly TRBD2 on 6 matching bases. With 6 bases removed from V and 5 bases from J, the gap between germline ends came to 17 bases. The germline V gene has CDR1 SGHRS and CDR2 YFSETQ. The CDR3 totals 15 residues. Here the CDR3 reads CASKQEIAGTGELFF. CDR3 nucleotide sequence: TGCGCCAGCAAACAGGAAATTGCGGGGACCGGGGAGCTGTTTTTT. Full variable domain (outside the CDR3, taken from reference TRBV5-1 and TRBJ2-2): KAGVTQTPRYLIKTRGQQVTLSCSPISGHRSVSWYQQTPGQGLQFLFEYFSETQRNKGNFPGRFSGRQFSNSRSEMNVSTLELGDSALYLCASKQEIAGTGELFFGEGSRLTVL.

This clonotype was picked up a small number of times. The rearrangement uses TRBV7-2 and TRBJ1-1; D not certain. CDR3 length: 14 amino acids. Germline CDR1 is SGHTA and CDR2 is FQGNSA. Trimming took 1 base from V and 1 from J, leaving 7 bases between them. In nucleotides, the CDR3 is TGTGCCAGCAGCTTAGAAACATGGAACACTGAAGCTTTCTTT. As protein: CASSLETWNTEAFF.

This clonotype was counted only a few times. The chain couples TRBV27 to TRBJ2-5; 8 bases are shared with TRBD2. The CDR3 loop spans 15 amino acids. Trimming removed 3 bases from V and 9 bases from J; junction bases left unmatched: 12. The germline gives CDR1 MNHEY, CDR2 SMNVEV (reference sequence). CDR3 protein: CASSLVGGGPGAQYF. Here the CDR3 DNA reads TGTGCCAGCAGTTTGGTTGGCGGGGGGCCCGGGGCCCAGTACTTC.

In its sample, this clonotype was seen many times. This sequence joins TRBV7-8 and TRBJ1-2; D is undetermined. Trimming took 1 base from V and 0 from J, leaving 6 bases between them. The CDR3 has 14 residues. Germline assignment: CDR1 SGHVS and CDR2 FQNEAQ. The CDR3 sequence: CASSLVVANYGYTF. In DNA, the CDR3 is TGTGCCAGCAGCTTAGTGGTCGCTAACTATGGCTACACCTTC.

CDR3 DNA: TGCAGTGCTAGTAGGGTGGGGACAGGGCCCCGTGAGCAGTACTTC. Its translation is CSASRVGTGPREQYF. The gene calls are TRBV20-1 and TRBJ2-7; 9 bases agree with TRBD1. The CDR3 runs 15 residues. Looked up from germline, CDR1 is DFQATT and CDR2 is SNEGSKA (reference sequence). V was pared by 3 bases and J by 7 bases, with 13 bases of the junction left unmatched.

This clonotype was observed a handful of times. The CDR3 DNA follows: TGTGCCAGCAGCCAGACAGTTGAAGCTTTCTTT. Translating it yields CASSQTVEAFF. The chain couples TRBV11-1 to TRBJ1-1; D perhaps matches TRBD1 (5 bases). CDR1 SGHAT and CDR2 FQDESV come from the germline V gene (reference sequence). CDR3 length: 11 residues. Deletions cut 5 bases from V and 7 bases from J, with 8 bases between.

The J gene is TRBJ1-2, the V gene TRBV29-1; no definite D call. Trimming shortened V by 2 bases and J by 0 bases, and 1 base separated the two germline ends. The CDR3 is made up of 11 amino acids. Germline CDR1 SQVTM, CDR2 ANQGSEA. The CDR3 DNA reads TGCAGCGTTGAAACTAACTATGGCTACACCTTC. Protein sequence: CSVETNYGYTF.

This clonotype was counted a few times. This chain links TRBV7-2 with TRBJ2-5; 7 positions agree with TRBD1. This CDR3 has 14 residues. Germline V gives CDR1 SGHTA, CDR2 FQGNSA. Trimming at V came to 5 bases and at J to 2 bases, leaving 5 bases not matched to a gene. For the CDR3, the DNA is TGTGCCAGCAGCCAAAACAGGGGACAAGAGACCCAGTACTTC. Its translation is CASSQNRGQETQYF.

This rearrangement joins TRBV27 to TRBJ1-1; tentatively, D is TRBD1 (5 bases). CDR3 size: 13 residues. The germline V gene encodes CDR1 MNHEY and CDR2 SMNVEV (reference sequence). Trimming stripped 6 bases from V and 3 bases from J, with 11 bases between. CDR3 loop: CASRGWGDTEAFF. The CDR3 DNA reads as TGTGCCAGCAGGGGCTGGGGGGACACTGAAGCTTTCTTT.

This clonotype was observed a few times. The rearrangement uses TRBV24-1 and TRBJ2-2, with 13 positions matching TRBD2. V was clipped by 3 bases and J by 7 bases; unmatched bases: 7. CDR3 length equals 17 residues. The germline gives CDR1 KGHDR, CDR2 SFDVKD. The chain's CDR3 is CATSDTGTSGADGELFF. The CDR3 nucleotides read TGTGCCACCAGTGATACCGGGACTAGCGGGGCGGACGGGGAGCTGTTTTTT.

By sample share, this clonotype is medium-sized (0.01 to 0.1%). The CDR3 is CSASRETGELFF. As DNA, the CDR3 is TGCAGTGCGTCGAGGGAGACCGGGGAGCTGTTTTTT. The V gene is TRBV20-1, the J gene TRBJ2-2; D perhaps matches TRBD2 (5 bases). CDR1 is DFQATT, CDR2 SNEGSKA, per germline (reference sequence). There are 12 residues in the CDR3. Trimming pared 6 bases from V and 5 bases from J, leaving 10 bases between.

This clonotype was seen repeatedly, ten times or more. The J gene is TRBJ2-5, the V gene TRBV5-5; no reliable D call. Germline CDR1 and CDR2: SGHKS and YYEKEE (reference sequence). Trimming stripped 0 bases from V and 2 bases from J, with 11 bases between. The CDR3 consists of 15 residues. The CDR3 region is CASSLVPATQETQYF. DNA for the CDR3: TGTGCCAGCAGCTTGGTGCCAGCAACACAAGAGACCCAGTACTTC.

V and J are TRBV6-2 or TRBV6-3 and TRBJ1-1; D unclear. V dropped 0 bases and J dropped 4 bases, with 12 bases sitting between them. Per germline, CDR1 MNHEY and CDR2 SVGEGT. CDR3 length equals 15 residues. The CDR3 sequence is CASSYSRGRRTEAFF. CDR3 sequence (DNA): TGTGCCAGCAGTTACTCGCGCGGGAGGCGCACTGAAGCTTTCTTT.

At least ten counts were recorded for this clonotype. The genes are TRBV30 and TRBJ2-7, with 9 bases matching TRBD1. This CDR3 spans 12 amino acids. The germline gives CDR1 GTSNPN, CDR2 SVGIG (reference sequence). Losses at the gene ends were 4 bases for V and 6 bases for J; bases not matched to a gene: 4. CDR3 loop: CAWTQTGGEQYF. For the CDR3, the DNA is TGTGCCTGGACCCAGACAGGGGGCGAGCAGTACTTC. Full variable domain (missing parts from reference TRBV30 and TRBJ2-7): SQTIHQWPATLVQPVGSPLSLECTVEGTSNPNLYWYRQAAGRGLQLLFYSVGIGQISSEVPQNLSASRPQDRQFILSSKKLLLSDSGFYLCAWTQTGGEQYFGPGTRLTVT.

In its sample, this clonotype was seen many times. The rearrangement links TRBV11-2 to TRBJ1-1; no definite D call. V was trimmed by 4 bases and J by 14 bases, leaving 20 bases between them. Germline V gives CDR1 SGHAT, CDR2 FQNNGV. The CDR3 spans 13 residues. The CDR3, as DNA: TGTGCCAGCAGCTCCCCGCCCCGGACGGTTCGGTTCTTT. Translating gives CASSSPPRTVRFF.

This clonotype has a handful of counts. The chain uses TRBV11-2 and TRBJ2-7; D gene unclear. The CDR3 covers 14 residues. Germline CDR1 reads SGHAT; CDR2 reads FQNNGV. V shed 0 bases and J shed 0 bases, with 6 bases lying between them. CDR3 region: CASSLDYSSYEQYF. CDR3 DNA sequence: TGTGCCAGCAGCTTAGATTATAGCTCCTACGAGCAGTACTTC.